Here is one TCR beta chain with its context. This sample was included in a study of T-cell memory formation after mild COVID-19. TCRdb processed the 5' RACE reads anew with MiXCR; each CDR3 protein has one entry. The sample has 400,000 to 500,000 distinct CDR3 sequences, 18% seen once. V lost 6 bases, J lost 7 bases, and 15 bases lay in between. Germline CDR1 and CDR2: KGHDR and SFDVKD. The CDR3 consists of 14 residues. V and J are TRBV24-1 and TRBJ2-1; D possibly matches TRBD1 or TRBD2 (5 bases each). Input material: PBMCs or a T cell subset sorted from them (not recorded which). This TCR came from a man aged 18 to 35 who had mild COVID-19 (a few samples of this study predate the infection). Cell type and time point are not known. The CDR3 protein is CATSTWLGGNEQFF. In nucleotides, the CDR3 is TGTGCCACCAGTACTTGGCTTGGGGGAAATGAGCAGTTCTTC.